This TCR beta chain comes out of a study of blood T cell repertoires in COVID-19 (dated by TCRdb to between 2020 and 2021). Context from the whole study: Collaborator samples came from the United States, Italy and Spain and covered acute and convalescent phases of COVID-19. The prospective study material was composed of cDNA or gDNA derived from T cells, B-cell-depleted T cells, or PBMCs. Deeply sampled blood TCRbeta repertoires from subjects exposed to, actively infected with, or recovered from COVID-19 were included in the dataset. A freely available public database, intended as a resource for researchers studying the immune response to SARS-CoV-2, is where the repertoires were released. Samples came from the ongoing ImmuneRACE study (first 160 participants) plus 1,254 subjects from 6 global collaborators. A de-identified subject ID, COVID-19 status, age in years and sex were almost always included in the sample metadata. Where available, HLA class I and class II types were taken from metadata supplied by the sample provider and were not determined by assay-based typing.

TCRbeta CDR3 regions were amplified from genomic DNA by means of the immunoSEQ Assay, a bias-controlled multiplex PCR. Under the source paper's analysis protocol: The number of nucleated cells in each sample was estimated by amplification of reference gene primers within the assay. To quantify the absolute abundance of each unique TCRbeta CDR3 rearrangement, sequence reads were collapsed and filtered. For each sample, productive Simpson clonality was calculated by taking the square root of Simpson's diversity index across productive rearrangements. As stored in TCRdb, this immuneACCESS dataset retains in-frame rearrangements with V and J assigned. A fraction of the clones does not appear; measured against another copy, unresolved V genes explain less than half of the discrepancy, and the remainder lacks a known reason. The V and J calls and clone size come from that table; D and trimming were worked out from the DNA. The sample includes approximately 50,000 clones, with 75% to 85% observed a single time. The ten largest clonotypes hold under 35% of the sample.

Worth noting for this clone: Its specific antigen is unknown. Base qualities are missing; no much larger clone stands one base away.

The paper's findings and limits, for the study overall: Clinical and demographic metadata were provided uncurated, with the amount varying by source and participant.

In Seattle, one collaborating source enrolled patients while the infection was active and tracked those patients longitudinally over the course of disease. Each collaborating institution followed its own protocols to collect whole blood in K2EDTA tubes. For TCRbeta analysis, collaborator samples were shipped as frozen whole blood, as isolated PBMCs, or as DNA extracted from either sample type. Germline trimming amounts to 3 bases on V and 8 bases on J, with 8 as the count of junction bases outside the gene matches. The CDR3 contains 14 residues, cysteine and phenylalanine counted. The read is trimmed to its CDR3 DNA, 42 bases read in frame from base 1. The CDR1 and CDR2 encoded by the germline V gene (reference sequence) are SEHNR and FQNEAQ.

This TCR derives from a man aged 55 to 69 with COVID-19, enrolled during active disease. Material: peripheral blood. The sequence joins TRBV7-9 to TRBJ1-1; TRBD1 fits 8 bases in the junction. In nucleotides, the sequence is TGTGCCAGCAGCTTGCAAGGACAGGGCACCGAAGCTTTCTTT. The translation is CASSLQGQGTEAFF.